The 23 T cell receptor beta chains in this list originate from one sample, sequenced in a study of graft-versus-host responses after intestinal transplantation. The repertoire was sequenced with immunoSEQ multiplex PCR; TCRdb's copy has only in-frame clones and lacks some. The sample records about 54,000 clones, roughly 89% being singletons. This specimen consisted of PBMCs, obtained 650 to 670 days after intestinal transplant. Receptors were obtained from a human patient who received an intestinal transplant, so some T cells may come from the graft donor.

CDR3 protein: CASGIAGGIYNEQFF. The CDR3 coding sequence is TGTGCCAGTGGAATAGCGGGGGGAATATACAATGAGCAGTTCTTC. The chain joins TRBV19 to TRBJ2-1; TRBD2 matches 10 bases. The CDR3 is 15 residues long. The J segment lost 4 bases and the V segment lost 8 bases, leaving 8 bases of the junction unmatched. The germline gives CDR1 LNHDA, CDR2 SQIVND (reference sequence).

The rearrangement links TRBV2 to TRBJ2-5; 7 nucleotides agree with TRBD2. This CDR3 has 14 residues. Germline trimming cut 5 bases from V and 3 bases from J; bases unmatched to any gene: 6. Germline-derived CDR1 and CDR2 are SNHLY and FYNNEI. The CDR3 protein is CASSRGVLKETQYF. The CDR3 DNA reads as TGTGCCAGCAGTCGGGGGGTTCTAAAAGAGACCCAGTACTTC.

The count of this clone is one. V gene TRBV19 combines with J gene TRBJ2-4, with TRBD2 matching 10 bases. The V and J ends lost 6 bases and 7 bases, in that order; junction bases with no gene match: 21. Germline V gives CDR1 LNHDA, CDR2 SQIVND (reference sequence). The CDR3 extends over 19 amino acids. The CDR3, as DNA: TGTGCCAGTAGCCTGTTACCCACAGCGGGGGGGCTTTGGGATAACATTCAGTACTTC. It codes for CASSLLPTAGGLWDNIQYF.

The chain recombines TRBV27 with TRBJ2-7; 12 nucleotides align to TRBD2. Germline CDR1 and CDR2: MNHEY and SMNVEV (reference sequence). There are 16 residues in the CDR3. Trimming removed 5 bases from V and 1 base from J; junction bases left unmatched: 6. CDR3 DNA: TGTGCCAGCAGTCCCCGACTAGCGGGGGTTTCCTACGAGCAGTACTTC. This translates into CASSPRLAGVSYEQYF.

This sequence joins TRBV7-9 and TRBJ1-6, with D tentatively TRBD1 (5 bases). Between the trimmed V and J ends, which lost 5 bases and 0 bases, there was a span of 17 bases. Germline V gene data show CDR1 as SEHNR and CDR2 as FQNEAQ (reference sequence). The CDR3 covers 18 residues. CDR3 DNA: TGTGCCAGCAGCCCGGGACCAGAGAATTTCTCCTATAATTCACCCCTCCACTTT. This encodes CASSPGPENFSYNSPLHF.

The V and J genes are TRBV6-6 and TRBJ2-1; TRBD1 might be the D (6 bases). Germline lookup yields CDR1 MNHNY and CDR2 SVGAGI (reference sequence). The V end lost 0 bases, the J end lost 8 bases, and 14 bases lay between the germline ends. This CDR3 region has 15 residues. The CDR3 region is CASSYSIGGLYEQFF. Written as DNA, the CDR3 is TGTGCCAGCAGTTACTCAATAGGGGGATTGTATGAGCAGTTCTTC.

This chain uses TRBV4-1 with TRBJ2-1; D is undetermined. Trimming took off 0 bases at V and 0 bases at J, with 6 bases between the two ends. Germline lookup yields CDR1 MGHRA and CDR2 YSYEKL. There are 15 residues in the CDR3. The CDR3 nucleotides are TGCGCCAGCAGCCAAGATAGAATCTCCTACAATGAGCAGTTCTTC. It yields the protein CASSQDRISYNEQFF.

The rearrangement joins TRBV6-1 to TRBJ1-2; D might be TRBD1 (6 bases). This CDR3 spans 14 amino acids. CDR1 MNHNS and CDR2 SASEGT come from the germline V gene. The V end was cut by 1 base, the J end by 7 bases, with 13 bases between. CDR3 DNA sequence: TGTGCCAGCAGTGAAGAGGTACAGGGTACTGGCTACACCTTC. This codes for CASSEEVQGTGYTF.

This rearrangement joins TRBV7-6 to TRBJ2-5; 8 positions match TRBD2. Germline CDR1 reads SGHVS; CDR2 reads FNYEAQ. The CDR3 has 15 residues. The V segment lost 4 bases and the J segment 1 base; nucleotides outside the gene matches: 5. The CDR3 DNA reads as TGTGCCAGCAGCTCCGGGACTAGATCCCAAGAGACCCAGTACTTC. Translating it yields CASSSGTRSQETQYF.

The rearrangement links TRBV7-9 to TRBJ1-1, with TRBD1 as a possible D gene (6 bases). The CDR3 consists of 13 residues. Germline CDR1 SEHNR, CDR2 FQNEAQ (reference sequence). The ends were cut back, 2 bases at V and 8 bases at J, with 12 bases in the middle. This CDR3 reads CASSLSGAGEAFF. The CDR3 region has the DNA TGTGCCAGCAGCTTATCGGGGGCCGGGGAAGCTTTCTTT.

The genes are TRBV10-3 and TRBJ2-7; weak D call: TRBD1 (6 bases). Trimming took 11 bases from V and 1 from J, leaving 18 bases between them. Germline V gene lookup returns CDR1 ENHRY and CDR2 SYGVKD. The CDR3 is made up of 14 amino acids. The CDR3 DNA sequence: TGTGCCGGTTCGCCGGACAGTTTGTCCTACGAGCAGTACTTC. It yields the protein CAGSPDSLSYEQYF.

The rearrangement joins TRBV2 to TRBJ2-2; 9 positions match TRBD2. The germline CDR1 and CDR2 sequences are SNHLY and FYNNEI. Trimming cost V 6 bases and J 4 bases; bases outside gene matches: 9. The CDR3 is made up of 16 amino acids. CDR3 DNA: TGTGCCAGCAGATGCGGGGGGGTCCGGGGCACCGGGGAGCTGTTTTTT. It specifies CASRCGGVRGTGELFF.

This clone was picked up a small number of times. The gene calls are TRBV6-1 and TRBJ1-1; no clear D gene. The CDR3 runs 13 residues. Trimming removed 2 bases at V and 1 base at J, with 5 bases between. Germline values: CDR1 MNHNS, CDR2 SASEGT. CDR3 residues: CASSERGNTEAFF. The CDR3 DNA sequence: TGTGCCAGCAGTGAACGGGGGAACACTGAAGCTTTCTTT.

This clone was counted a few times. The CDR3 sequence is CASSAEINSPLHF. In DNA, the CDR3 is TGTGCCAGCAGCGCGGAAATTAATTCACCCCTCCACTTT. The chain is built from TRBV7-9 and TRBJ1-6, with no clear D. The V gene's germline CDR1 is SEHNR and CDR2 FQNEAQ (reference sequence). CDR3 size: 13 residues. Trimming pared 5 bases from V and 6 bases from J, leaving 8 bases between.

The rearrangement uses TRBV7-8 and TRBJ2-3; 9 nucleotides align to TRBD2. Germline V gene data show CDR1 as SGHVS and CDR2 as FQNEAQ. Germline trimming cut 4 bases from V and 2 bases from J; bases unmatched to any gene: 13. This CDR3 is built from 18 residues. The CDR3 sequence: CASSYELSTSGFTDTQYF. In DNA, the CDR3 is TGTGCCAGCAGCTATGAGCTCTCAACTAGCGGGTTCACAGATACGCAGTATTTT.

This clone was seen just once. The chain links TRBV13 to TRBJ2-3, with D possibly TRBD2 on 6 matching bases. With 5 bases removed from V and 5 bases from J, the gap between germline ends came to 14 bases. The CDR3 consists of 14 residues. Germline V CDR1 and CDR2: PRHDT, FYEKMQ (reference sequence). The CDR3: CASSHLAGRDTQYF. The CDR3 region has the DNA TGTGCCAGCAGCCACCTTGCGGGGAGAGATACGCAGTATTTT.

CDR3 loop: CASTERNRENSPLHF. CDR3 in DNA: TGTGCCAGCACCGAAAGGAACAGGGAAAATTCACCCCTCCACTTT. J is TRBJ1-6 and V is TRBV6-1; tentatively, D is TRBD1 (6 bases). This CDR3 spans 15 amino acids. Germline V CDR1 and CDR2: MNHNS, SASEGT. The ends were cut back, 7 bases at V and 7 bases at J, with 17 bases in the middle.

This rearrangement joins TRBV30 to TRBJ2-3; possible D gene TRBD2, 5 bases. V dropped 0 bases and J dropped 5 bases, with 9 bases sitting between them. The length of the CDR3 is 13 residues. Germline lookup yields CDR1 GTSNPN and CDR2 SVGIG (reference sequence). The DNA for the CDR3 is TGTGCCTGGAGTGTAGGCCGGGGAGATACGCAGTATTTT. Amino acid sequence: CAWSVGRGDTQYF. Full variable domain (remainder filled in from reference TRBV30 and TRBJ2-3): SQTIHQWPATLVQPVGSPLSLECTVEGTSNPNLYWYRQAAGRGLQLLFYSVGIGQISSEVPQNLSASRPQDRQFILSSKKLLLSDSGFYLCAWSVGRGDTQYFGPGTRLTVL.

The chain employs TRBV29-1 and TRBJ1-1; D is uncertain. Trimming removed 2 bases from V and 1 base from J, with 8 bases in between. CDR1 is SQVTM, CDR2 ANQGSEA, per germline. CDR3 length: 13 residues. The CDR3 loop is CSVESPRNTEAFF. The DNA of the CDR3 is TGCAGCGTTGAATCCCCGAGGAACACTGAAGCTTTCTTT.

This clone was observed a few times. The V gene is TRBV9, the J gene TRBJ2-5; TRBD1 matches 7 bases. This CDR3 comprises 14 residues. Trimming took 4 bases from V and 7 from J; bases not matched to a gene: 10. Germline CDR1 reads SGDLS; CDR2 reads YYNGEE. The CDR3 sequence: CASSTRDRDVTQYF. DNA of the CDR3: TGTGCCAGCAGCACAAGGGACAGAGATGTGACCCAGTACTTC.

This clone was counted a single time. CDR3 coding DNA: TGTGCCAGCACGGACCGATCAGGGGGCAATGAGCAGTTCTTC. It translates to CASTDRSGGNEQFF. The chain uses TRBV6-1 and TRBJ2-1; TRBD1 matches at 7 bases. CDR3 size: 14 residues. V was clipped by 7 bases and J by 6 bases; unmatched bases: 9. Germline loops: CDR1 MNHNS, CDR2 SASEGT.

The V and J genes are TRBV15 and TRBJ2-4; 7 nucleotides align to TRBD1. Germline lookup yields CDR1 LNHNV and CDR2 YYDKDF (reference sequence). The J segment lost 0 bases and the V segment lost 3 bases, leaving 5 bases of the junction unmatched. CDR3 length: 16 residues. The CDR3 coding sequence is TGTGCCACCAGCAGGGACAGGCCTCTAGCCAAAAACATTCAGTACTTC. It specifies CATSRDRPLAKNIQYF.

The chain combines TRBV4-1 with TRBJ1-5, with 8 bases identical to TRBD1. CDR1 MGHRA and CDR2 YSYEKL come from the germline V gene. Trimming at V came to 1 base and at J to 3 bases, leaving 2 bases not matched to a gene. The CDR3 length is 15 residues. The CDR3 DNA sequence: TGCGCCAGCAGCCAAGCACAGGGGGTCAATCAGCCCCAGCATTTT. Its translation: CASSQAQGVNQPQHF.